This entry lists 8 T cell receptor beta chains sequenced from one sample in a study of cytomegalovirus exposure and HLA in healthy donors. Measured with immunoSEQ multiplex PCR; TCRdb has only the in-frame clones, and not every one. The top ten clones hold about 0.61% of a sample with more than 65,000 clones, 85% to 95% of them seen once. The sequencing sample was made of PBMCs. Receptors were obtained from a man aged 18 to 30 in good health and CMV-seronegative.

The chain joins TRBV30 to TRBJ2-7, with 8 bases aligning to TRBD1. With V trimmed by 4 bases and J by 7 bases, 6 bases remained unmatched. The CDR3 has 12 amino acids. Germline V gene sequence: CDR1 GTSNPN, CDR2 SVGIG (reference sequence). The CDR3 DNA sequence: TGTGCCTGGACGACAGGGGCGGGAGAGCAGTACTTC. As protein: CAWTTGAGEQYF.

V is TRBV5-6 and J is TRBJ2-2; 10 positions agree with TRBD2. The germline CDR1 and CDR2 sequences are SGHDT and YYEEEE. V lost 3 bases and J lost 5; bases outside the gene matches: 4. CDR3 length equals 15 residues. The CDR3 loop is CASSSMGLATGELFF. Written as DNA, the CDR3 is TGTGCCAGCAGCTCGATGGGACTAGCGACCGGGGAGCTGTTTTTT.

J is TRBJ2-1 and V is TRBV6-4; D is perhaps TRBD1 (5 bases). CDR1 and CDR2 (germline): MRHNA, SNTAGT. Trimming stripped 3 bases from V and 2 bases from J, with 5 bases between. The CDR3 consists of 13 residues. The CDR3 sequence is CASSEDTYNEQFF. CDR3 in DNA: TGTGCCAGCAGTGAGGACACCTACAATGAGCAGTTCTTC.

Here the CDR3 reads CASSDSQPPRGTQYF. The CDR3 DNA reads as TGCGCCAGCAGTGATTCACAACCCCCGAGGGGGACGCAGTATTTT. The chain links TRBV10-2 to TRBJ2-3; a weak D match, TRBD1 (6 bases). Trimming shortened V by 3 bases and J by 9 bases, and 19 bases separated the two germline ends. Germline assignment: CDR1 WSHSY and CDR2 SAAADI. The CDR3 consists of 15 residues.

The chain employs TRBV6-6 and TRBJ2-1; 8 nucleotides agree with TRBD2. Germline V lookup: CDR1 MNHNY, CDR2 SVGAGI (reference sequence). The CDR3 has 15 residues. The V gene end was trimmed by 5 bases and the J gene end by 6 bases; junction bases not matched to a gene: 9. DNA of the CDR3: TGTGCCAGCAGTCCTCGGGCGGGAGGAAGCAATGAGCAGTTCTTC. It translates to CASSPRAGGSNEQFF.

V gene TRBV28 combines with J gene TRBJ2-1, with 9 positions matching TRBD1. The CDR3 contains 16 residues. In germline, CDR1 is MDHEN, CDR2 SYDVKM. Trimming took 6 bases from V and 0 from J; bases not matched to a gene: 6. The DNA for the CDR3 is TGTGCCAGCAGCCGGGGACAGGGACTCTCCTACAATGAGCAGTTCTTC. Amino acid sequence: CASSRGQGLSYNEQFF.

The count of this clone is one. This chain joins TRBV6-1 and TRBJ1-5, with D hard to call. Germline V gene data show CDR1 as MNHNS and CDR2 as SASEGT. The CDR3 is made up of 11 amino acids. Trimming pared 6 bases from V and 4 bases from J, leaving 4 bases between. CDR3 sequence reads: CASSYNQPQHF. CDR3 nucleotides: TGTGCCAGCAGCTATAATCAGCCCCAGCATTTT.

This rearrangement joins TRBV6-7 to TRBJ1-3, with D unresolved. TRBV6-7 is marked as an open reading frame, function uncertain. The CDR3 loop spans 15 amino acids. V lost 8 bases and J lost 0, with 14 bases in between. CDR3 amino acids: CASLPTASSGNTIYF. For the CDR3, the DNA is TGTGCCAGCCTTCCAACCGCGAGCTCTGGAAACACCATATATTTT.